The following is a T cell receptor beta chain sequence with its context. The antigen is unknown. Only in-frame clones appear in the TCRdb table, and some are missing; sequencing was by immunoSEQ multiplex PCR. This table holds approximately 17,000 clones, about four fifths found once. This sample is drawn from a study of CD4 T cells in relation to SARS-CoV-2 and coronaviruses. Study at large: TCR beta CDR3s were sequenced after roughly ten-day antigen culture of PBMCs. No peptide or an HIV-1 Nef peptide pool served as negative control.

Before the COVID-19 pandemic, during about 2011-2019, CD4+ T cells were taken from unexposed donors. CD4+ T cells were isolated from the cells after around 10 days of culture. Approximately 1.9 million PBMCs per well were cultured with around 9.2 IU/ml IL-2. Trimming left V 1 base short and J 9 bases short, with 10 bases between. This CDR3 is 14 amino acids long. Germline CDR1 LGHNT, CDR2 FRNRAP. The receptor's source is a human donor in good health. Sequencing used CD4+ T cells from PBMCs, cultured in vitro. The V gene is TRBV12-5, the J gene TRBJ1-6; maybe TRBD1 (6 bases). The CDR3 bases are TGTGCTAGTGGTTTGGCCCAGGGGTCTTCACCCCTCCACTTT. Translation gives CASGLAQGSSPLHF.